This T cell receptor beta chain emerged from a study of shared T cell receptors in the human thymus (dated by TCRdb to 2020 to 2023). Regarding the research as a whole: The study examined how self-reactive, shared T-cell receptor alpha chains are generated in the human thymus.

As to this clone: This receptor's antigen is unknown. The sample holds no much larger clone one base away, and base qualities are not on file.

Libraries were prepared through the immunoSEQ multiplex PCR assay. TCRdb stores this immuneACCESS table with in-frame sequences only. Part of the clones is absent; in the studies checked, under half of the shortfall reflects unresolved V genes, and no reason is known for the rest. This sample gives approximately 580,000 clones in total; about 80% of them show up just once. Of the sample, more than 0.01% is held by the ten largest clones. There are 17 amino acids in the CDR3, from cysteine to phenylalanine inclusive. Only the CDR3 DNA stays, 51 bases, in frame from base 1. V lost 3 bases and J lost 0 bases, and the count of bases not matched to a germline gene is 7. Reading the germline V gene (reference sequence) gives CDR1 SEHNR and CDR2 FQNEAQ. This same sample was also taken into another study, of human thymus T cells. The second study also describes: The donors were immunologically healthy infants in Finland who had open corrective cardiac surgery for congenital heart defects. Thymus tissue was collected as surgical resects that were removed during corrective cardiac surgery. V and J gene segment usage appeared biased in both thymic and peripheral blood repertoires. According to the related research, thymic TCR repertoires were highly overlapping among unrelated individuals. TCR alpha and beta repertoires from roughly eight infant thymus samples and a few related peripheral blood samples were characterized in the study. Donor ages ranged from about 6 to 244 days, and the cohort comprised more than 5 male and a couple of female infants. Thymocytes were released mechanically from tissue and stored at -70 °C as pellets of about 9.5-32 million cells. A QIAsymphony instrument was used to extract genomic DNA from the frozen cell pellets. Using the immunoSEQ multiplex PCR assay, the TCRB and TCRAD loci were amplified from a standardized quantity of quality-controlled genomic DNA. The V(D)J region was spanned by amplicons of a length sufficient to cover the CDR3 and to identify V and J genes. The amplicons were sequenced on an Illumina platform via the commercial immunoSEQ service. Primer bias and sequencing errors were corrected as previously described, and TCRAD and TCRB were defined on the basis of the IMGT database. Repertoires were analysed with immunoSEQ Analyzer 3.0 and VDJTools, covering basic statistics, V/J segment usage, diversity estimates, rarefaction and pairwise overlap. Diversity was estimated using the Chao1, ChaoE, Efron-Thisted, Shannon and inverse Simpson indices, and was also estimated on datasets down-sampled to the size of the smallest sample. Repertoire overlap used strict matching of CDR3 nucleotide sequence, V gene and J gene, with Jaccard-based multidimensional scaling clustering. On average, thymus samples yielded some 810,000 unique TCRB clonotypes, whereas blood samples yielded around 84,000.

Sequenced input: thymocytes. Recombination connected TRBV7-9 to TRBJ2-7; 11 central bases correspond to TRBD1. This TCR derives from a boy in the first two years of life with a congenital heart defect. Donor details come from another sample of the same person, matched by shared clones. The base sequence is TGTGCCAGCAGCTTTCGGGGGACAGGGGGAAGCTCCTACGAGCAGTACTTC. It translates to CASSFRGTGGSSYEQYF.